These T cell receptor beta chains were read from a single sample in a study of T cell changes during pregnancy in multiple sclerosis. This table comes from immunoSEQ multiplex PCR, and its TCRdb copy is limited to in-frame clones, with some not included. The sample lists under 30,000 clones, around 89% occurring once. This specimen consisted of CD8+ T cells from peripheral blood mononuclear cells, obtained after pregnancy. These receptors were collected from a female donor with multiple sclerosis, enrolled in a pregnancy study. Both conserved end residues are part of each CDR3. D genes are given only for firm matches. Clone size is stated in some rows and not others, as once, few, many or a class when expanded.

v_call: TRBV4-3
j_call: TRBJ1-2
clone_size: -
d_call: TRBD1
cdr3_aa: CASSPYKTGVDGYTF
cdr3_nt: TGCGCCAGCAGCCCCTACAAGACAGGGGTCGATGGCTACACCTTC

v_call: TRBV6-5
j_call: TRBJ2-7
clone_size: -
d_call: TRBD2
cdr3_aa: CASSYGPPGGPHEQYF
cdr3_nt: TGTGCCAGCAGTTATGGTCCCCCGGGAGGGCCCCACGAGCAGTACTTC

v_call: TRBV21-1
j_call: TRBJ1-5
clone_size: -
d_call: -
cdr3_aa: CASSPQDKEDQPQHF
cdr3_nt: TGTGCCAGCAGCCCTCAGGACAAAGAAGATCAGCCCCAGCATTTT

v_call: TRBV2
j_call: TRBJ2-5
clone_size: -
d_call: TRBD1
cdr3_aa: CASRPGQGETQYF
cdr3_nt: TGTGCCAGCAGACCGGGACAGGGTGAGACCCAGTACTTC

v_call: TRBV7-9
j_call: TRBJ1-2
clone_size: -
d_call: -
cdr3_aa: CASSLGDYSQRGYTF
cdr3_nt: TGTGCCAGCAGCTTAGGGGACTATTCCCAGAGGGGCTACACCTTC

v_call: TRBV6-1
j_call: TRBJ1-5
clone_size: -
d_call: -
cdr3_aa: CASGVGGSNQPQHF
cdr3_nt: TGTGCCAGCGGCGTTGGGGGGTCCAATCAGCCCCAGCATTTT

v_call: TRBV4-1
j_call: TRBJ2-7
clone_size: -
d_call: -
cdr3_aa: CASSQDVTATYEQYF
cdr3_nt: TGCGCCAGCAGCCAAGATGTGACAGCTACCTACGAGCAGTACTTC

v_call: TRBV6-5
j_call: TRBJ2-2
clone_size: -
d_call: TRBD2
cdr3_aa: CASSYSSSGDTGELFF
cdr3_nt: TGTGCCAGCAGTTACTCTTCTAGCGGCGACACCGGGGAGCTGTTTTTT

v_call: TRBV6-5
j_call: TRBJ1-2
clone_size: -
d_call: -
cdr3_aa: CASRDGQYGYTF
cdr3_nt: TGTGCCAGCAGGGATGGACAGTATGGCTACACCTTC

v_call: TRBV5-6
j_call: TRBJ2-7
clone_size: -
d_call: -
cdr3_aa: CASSYGQHYEQYF
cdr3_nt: TGTGCCAGCAGCTATGGACAGCACTACGAGCAGTACTTC

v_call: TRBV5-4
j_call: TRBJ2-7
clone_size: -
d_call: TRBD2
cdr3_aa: CASSSRTSGAYEQYF
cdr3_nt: TGTGCCAGCAGCTCCAGGACTAGCGGTGCCTACGAGCAGTACTTC

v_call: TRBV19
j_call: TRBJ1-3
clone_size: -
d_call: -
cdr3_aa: CASSITASGNTIYF
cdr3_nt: TGTGCCAGTAGTATAACAGCTTCTGGAAACACCATATATTTT

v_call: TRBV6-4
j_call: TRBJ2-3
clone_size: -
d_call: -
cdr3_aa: CASSESSSTDTQYF
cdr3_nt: TGTGCCAGCAGTGAATCGAGTAGCACAGATACGCAGTATTTT

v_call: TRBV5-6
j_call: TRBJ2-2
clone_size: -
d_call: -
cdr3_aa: CASSPTTDSDGELFF
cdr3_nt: TGTGCCAGCAGCCCAACAACCGACAGTGACGGGGAGCTGTTTTTT

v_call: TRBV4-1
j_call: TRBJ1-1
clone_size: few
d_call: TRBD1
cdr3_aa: CASSPGQGGNTEAFF
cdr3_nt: TGCGCCAGCAGCCCCGGACAGGGAGGGAACACTGAAGCTTTCTTT

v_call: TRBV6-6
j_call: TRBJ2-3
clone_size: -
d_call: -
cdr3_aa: CASSSLAADTQYF
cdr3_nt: TGTGCCAGCAGTTCCCTAGCTGCAGATACGCAGTATTTT

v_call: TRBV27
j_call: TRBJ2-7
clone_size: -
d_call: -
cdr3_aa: CASSPTKPYEQYF
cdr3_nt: TGTGCCAGCAGCCCTACCAAACCCTACGAGCAGTACTTC

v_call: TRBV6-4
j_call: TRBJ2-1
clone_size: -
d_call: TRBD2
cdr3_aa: CASSWTSESYEQFF
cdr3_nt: TGTGCCAGCAGTTGGACTAGCGAGTCTTATGAGCAGTTCTTC

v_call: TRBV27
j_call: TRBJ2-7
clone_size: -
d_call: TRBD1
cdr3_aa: CASSSGTGTAYEQYF
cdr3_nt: TGTGCCAGCAGTTCAGGGACAGGGACTGCCTACGAGCAGTACTTC

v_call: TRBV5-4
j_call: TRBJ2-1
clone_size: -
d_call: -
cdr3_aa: CASSLGLREYNEQFF
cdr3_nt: TGTGCCAGCAGCTTGGGTTTGCGGGAATACAATGAGCAGTTCTTC

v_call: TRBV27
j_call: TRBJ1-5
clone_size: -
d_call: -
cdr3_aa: CASSLYWGRYQPQHF
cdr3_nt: TGTGCCAGCAGTTTATACTGGGGGCGGTATCAGCCCCAGCATTTT

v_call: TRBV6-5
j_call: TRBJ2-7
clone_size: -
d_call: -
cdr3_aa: CASSYGVYSYEQYF
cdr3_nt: TGTGCCAGCAGTTACGGAGTCTATTCCTACGAGCAGTACTTC

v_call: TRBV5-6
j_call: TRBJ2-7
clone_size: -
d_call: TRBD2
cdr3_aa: CASSLGILAGLNEQYF
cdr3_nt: TGTGCCAGCAGCTTGGGTATCCTAGCGGGACTAAACGAGCAGTACTTC